This entry describes one T cell receptor beta chain. Compared with germline, one end of the junction differs, possibly owing to a read error. Each CDR3 protein gets one entry after TCRdb re-called the RT-PCR reads with MiXCR. Of hundreds of thousands of distinct CDR3 sequences in the sample, 13% to 15% were seen once. Germline V gene sequence: CDR1 LGHNA, CDR2 YSLEER. The CDR3 runs 12 residues. Sequencing was done on a sample of memory CD4+ T cells from blood. The sequence derives from a female donor in good health, serving as a healthy control. The chain links TRBV4-3 to TRBJ1-4; weak D call: TRBD1 (6 bases). CDR3: CASGTTNEKLFF. The CDR3, as DNA: TGCGCCAGCGGGACAACAAATGAAAAACTGTTTTTT.